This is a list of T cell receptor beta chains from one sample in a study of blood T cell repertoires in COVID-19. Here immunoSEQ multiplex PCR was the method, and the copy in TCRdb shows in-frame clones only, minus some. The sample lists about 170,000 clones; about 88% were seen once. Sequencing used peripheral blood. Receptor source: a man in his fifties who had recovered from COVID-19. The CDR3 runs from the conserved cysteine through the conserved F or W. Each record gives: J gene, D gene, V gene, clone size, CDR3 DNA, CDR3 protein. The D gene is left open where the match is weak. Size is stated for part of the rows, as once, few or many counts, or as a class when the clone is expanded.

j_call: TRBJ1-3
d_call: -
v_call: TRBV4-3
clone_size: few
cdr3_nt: TGCGCCAGCAGCCAAGATCTCGTCATCGAGGGTAATTTAAACACCATATATTTT
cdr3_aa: CASSQDLVIEGNLNTIYF

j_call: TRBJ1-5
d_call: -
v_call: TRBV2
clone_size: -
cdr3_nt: TGTGCCAGCAGGGAGACGGGGAGCAATCAGCCCCAGCATTTT
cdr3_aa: CASRETGSNQPQHF

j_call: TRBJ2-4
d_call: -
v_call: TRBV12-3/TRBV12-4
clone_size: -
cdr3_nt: TGTGCCTCTGGGGGGAAAAACATTCAGTACTTC
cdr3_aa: CASGGKNIQYF

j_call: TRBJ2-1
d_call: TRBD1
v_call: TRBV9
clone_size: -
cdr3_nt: TGTGCCAGCAGCGTAGACCATGGACAGGGAGTGGTGGATGAGCAGTTCTTC
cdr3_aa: CASSVDHGQGVVDEQFF

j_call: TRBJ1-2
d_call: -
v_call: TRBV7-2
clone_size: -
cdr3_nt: TGTGCCAGCAGCTTAGCGGCTCGGGGTGCCTATGGCTACACCTTC
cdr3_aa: CASSLAARGAYGYTF

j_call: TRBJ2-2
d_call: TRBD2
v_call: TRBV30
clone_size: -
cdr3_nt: TGTGCCTGGAGGGGGACTAGTGGCGCCGGGGAGCTGTTTTTT
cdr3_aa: CAWRGTSGAGELFF

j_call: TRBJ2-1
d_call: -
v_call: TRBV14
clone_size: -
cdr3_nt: TGTGCCAGCAGCCAGACCAGGGAAATGGAGCAGTTCTTC
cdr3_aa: CASSQTREMEQFF

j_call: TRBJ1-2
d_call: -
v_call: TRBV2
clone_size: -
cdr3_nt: TGTGCCAGCAGTGGCCTTCGGGGGGCCGGTGGCTACACCTTC
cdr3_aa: CASSGLRGAGGYTF

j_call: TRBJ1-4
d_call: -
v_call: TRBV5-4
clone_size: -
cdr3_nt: TGTGCCAGCAGCTTGGCGGGGGGTAATGAAAAACTGTTTTTT
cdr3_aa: CASSLAGGNEKLFF

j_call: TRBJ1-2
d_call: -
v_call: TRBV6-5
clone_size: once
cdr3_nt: TGTGCCAGCAGTTACTCCGCAGGGGCGAACTATGGCTACACCTTC
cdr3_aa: CASSYSAGANYGYTF

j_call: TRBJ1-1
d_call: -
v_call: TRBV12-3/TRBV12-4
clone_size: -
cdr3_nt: TGTGCCAGCAGTTTCGCGGCGTACACTGAAGCTTTCTTT
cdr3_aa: CASSFAAYTEAFF

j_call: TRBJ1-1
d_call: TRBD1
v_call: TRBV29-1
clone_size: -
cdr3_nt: TGCAGCGTTGTCCTTAACAGGGGCGGCACTGAAGCTTTCTTT
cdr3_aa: CSVVLNRGGTEAFF

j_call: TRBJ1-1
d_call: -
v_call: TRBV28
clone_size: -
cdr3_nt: TGTGCCAGCAGTCACGGGGGGAGAGAAGCTTTCTTT
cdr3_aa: CASSHGGREAFF

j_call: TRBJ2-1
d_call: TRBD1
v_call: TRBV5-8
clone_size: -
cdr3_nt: TGTGCCAGCAGTGGGGGGGACAGGGGTTCCTACAATGAGCAGTTCTTC
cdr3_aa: CASSGGDRGSYNEQFF

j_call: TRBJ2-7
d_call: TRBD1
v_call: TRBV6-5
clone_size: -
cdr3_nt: TGTGCCACCAGGAGGGACAGGGGGCTCTACGAGCAGTACTTC
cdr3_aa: CATRRDRGLYEQYF

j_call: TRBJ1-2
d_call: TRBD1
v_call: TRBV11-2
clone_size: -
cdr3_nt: TGTGCCAGCAGTTCGACAGGGTTCTATGGCTACACCTTC
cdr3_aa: CASSSTGFYGYTF

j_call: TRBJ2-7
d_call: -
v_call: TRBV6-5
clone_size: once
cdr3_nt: TGTGCCAGCAGTCCACCCGGGAGTCCCGAGCAGTACTTC
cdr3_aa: CASSPPGSPEQYF

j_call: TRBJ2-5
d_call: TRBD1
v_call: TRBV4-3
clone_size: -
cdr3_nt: TGCGCCAGCAGCCTACAGGGGGCCTCAGGAGAGACCCAGTACTTC
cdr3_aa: CASSLQGASGETQYF

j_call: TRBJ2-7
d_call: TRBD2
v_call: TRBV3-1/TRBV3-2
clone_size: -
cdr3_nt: TGTGCCAGCAGCCTACGGACTAGCGGGAGCTACGAGCAGTACTTC
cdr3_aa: CASSLRTSGSYEQYF

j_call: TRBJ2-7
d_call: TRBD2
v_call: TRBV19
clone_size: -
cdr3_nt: TGTGCCAGTAGATCGACCAGCGGGAGCCTATACGAGCAGTACTTC
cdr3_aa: CASRSTSGSLYEQYF

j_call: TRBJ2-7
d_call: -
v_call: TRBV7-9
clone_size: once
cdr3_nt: TGTGCCAGCAGCTTAGCGCAAGGGAGTCTCTACGAGCAGTACTTC
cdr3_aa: CASSLAQGSLYEQYF

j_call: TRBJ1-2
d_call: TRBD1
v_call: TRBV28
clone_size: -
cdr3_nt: TGTGCCAGCAGTTGGAGGGGGCTAAACTATGGCTACACCTTC
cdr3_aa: CASSWRGLNYGYTF

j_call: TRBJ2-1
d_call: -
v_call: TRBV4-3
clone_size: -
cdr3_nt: TGCGCCAGCAGCCAATCTCGGGGCGGCGGGGCATACAATGAGCAGTTCTTC
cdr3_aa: CASSQSRGGGAYNEQFF

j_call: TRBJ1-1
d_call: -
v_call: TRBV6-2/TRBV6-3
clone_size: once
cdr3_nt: TGTGCCAGCAGTTACTCGACGGTTACAGGGCAAAACACTGAAGCTTTCTTT
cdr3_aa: CASSYSTVTGQNTEAFF

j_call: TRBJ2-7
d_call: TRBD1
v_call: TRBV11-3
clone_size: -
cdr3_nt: TGTGCCAGCAGCCCCCGGGACAGCCCCTACGAGCAGTACTTC
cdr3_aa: CASSPRDSPYEQYF

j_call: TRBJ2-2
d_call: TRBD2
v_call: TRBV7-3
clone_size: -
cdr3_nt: TGTGCCAGCAGCTCCCCCGCGGGGGGCCTGAACACCGGGGAGCTGTTTTTT
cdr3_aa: CASSSPAGGLNTGELFF

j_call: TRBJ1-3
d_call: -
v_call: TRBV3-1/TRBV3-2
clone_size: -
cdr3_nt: TGTGCCAGCAGCCAAAAACAGGTCTCTGGAAACACCATATATTTT
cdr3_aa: CASSQKQVSGNTIYF

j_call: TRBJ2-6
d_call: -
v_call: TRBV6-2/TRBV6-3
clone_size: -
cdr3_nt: TGTGCCAGCAGCCCGCGTAGCTCTGGGGCCAACGTCCTGACTTTC
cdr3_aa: CASSPRSSGANVLTF